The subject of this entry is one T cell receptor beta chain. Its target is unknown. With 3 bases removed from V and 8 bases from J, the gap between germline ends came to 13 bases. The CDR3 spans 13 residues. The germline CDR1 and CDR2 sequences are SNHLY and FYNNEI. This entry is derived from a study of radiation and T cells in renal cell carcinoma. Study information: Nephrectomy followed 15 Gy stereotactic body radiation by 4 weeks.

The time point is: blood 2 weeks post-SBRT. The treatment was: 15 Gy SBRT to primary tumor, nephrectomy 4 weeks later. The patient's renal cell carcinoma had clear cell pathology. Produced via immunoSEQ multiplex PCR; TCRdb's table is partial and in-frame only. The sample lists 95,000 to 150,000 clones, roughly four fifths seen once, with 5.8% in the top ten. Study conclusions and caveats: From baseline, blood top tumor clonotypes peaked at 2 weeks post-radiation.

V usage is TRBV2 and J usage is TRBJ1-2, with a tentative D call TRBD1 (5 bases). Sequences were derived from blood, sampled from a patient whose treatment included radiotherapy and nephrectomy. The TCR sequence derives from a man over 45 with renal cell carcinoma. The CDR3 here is CASSDDRREGYTF. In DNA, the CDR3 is TGTGCCAGCAGTGATGATCGCAGGGAGGGCTACACCTTC. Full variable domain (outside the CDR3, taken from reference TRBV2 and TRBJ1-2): EPEVTQTPSHQVTQMGQEVILRCVPISNHLYFYWYRQILGQKVEFLVSFYNNEISEKSEIFDDQFSVERPDGSNFTLKIRSTKLEDSAMYFCASSDDRREGYTFGSGTRLTVV.